This TCR beta chain was retrieved from a study of cytomegalovirus exposure and HLA in healthy donors. It was with 60 Vbeta and 13 Jbeta primers that the PCR ran. Assay used: immunoSEQ multiplex PCR; TCRdb lists only in-frame clones, some missing. The table includes some 120,000 clones, about three quarters detected once. The table lists this clone with a count of one. The sequenced material came from PBMCs. The origin of this receptor is a female donor in good health and CMV-seronegative.

The CDR3 here is CASSSETGLIETQYF. The CDR3, as DNA: TGTGCCAGCAGCTCCGAGACAGGGTTAATTGAGACCCAGTACTTC. This chain joins TRBV6-5 and TRBJ2-5, with TRBD1 matching 7 bases. The CDR3 is 15 residues long. Germline CDR1 is MNHEY and CDR2 is SVGAGI. V lost 6 bases, J lost 5 bases, and 12 bases stayed unmatched.